These 21 T cell receptor beta chains originate from one sample sequenced in a study of cytomegalovirus exposure and HLA in healthy donors (dated by TCRdb to between 2016 and 2019). Library preparation employed the immunoSEQ multiplex PCR assay. A mixture of 60 forward primers for TCR Vbeta segments and 13 reverse primers for TCR Jbeta segments was used in the multiplex PCR. The source is immuneACCESS, and TCRdb retained only in-frame sequences with V and J called. Part of the clones is not carried over; for the studies checked, unresolved V genes explain less than half of this, and the remainder is unexplained. Recorded for this sample are about 200,000 clones; 75% to 90% of them occurred a single time. Approximately 2.5% of the sample goes to the ten largest clones. The specimen sequenced was PBMCs. The receptors derive from a woman in her 40s in good health and CMV-seronegative.

The chain has TRBV10-2 and TRBJ1-1; D possibly corresponds to TRBD1 (6 bases). Germline V gene data show CDR1 as WSHSY and CDR2 as SAAADI. This CDR3 is 16 amino acids long. Trimming cost V 2 bases and J 0 bases, with 13 bases left between them. CDR3: CASSEPRGDMNTEAFF. In nucleotides, the CDR3 is TGCGCCAGCAGTGAGCCGCGAGGGGACATGAACACTGAAGCTTTCTTT.

CDR3 nucleotides: TGTGCCAGCAGCTTAGCGCAGGGGCTGGGAGAAAACATTCAGTACTTC. Amino acids: CASSLAQGLGENIQYF. The chain carries TRBV7-9 and TRBJ2-4; D perhaps matches TRBD1 (6 bases). CDR1 is SEHNR, CDR2 FQNEAQ, per germline (reference sequence). This CDR3 has 16 residues. V lost 0 bases, J lost 5 bases, and 14 bases lay in between.

CDR3 region: CASSSGGAGANEQFF. CDR3 DNA sequence: TGCGCCAGCAGCTCGGGAGGGGCGGGGGCGAATGAGCAGTTCTTC. V gene TRBV5-1 combines with J gene TRBJ2-1, with 8 bases matching TRBD2. Germline V lookup: CDR1 SGHRS, CDR2 YFSETQ. V lost 3 bases and J lost 7; bases outside the gene matches: 9. This CDR3 comprises 15 residues.

This chain joins TRBV19 and TRBJ1-4; D may be TRBD1 (6 bases). Germline CDR1 and CDR2: LNHDA and SQIVND (reference sequence). The CDR3 loop spans 16 amino acids. V was cut by 4 bases and J by 5 bases, with 17 bases left in between. The CDR3, as DNA: TGTGCCAGTAGTAGAATGAGGGGGTTCGGAAATGAAAAACTGTTTTTT. This codes for CASSRMRGFGNEKLFF.

The chain has TRBV30 and TRBJ2-7; 10 positions match TRBD1. Germline values: CDR1 GTSNPN, CDR2 SVGIG (reference sequence). V lost 3 bases, J lost 9 bases, and 11 bases stayed unmatched. The CDR3 sequence is 14 residues long. DNA for the CDR3: TGTGCCTGGAGCTGGGGACAGGGGAGAGACGGGCAGTACTTC. Encoded protein: CAWSWGQGRDGQYF.

This chain uses TRBV6-4 with TRBJ2-1; 11 bases fit TRBD2. The length of the CDR3 is 16 residues. Germline CDR1 is MRHNA and CDR2 is SNTAGT. V was clipped by 3 bases and J by 3 bases; unmatched bases: 4. For the CDR3, the DNA is TGTGCCAGCAGTGAAATGGGACTAGCGGACTACAATGAGCAGTTCTTC. This encodes CASSEMGLADYNEQFF.

CDR3 coding DNA: TGTGCCAGCAGTCCACAACAAGCGGACGCTAACTATGGCTACACCTTC. It codes for CASSPQQADANYGYTF. The chain carries TRBV27 and TRBJ1-2; D is undetermined. V gave up 5 bases and J gave up 0 bases, with 16 bases separating them. The germline gives CDR1 MNHEY, CDR2 SMNVEV (reference sequence). The CDR3 spans 16 residues.

The chain links TRBV11-2 to TRBJ1-1, with D unclear. Germline CDR1 SGHAT, CDR2 FQNNGV. V was pared by 1 base and J by 5 bases, with 8 bases between. The CDR3 is made up of 13 amino acids. The CDR3 reads CASSLVLRTEAFF. In nucleotides, the CDR3 is TGTGCCAGCAGCTTAGTTCTGCGGACTGAAGCTTTCTTT.

For this clone: This specimen includes other DNA sequences encoding the same CDR3. The V gene is TRBV27, the J gene TRBJ2-7; 10 bases line up with TRBD2. The J segment lost 4 bases and the V segment lost 6 bases, leaving 9 bases of the junction unmatched. The CDR3 spans 15 residues. Germline loops: CDR1 MNHEY, CDR2 SMNVEV (reference sequence). CDR3 region: CASSWRLAGVYEQYF. CDR3 nucleotide sequence: TGTGCCAGCAGCTGGCGGCTAGCGGGAGTGTACGAGCAGTACTTC.

The rearrangement links TRBV28 to TRBJ1-2, with TRBD1 matching over 9 bases. V trimming: 5 bases; J trimming: 1 base; junction bases outside the gene matches: 8. This CDR3 has 16 amino acids. Germline values: CDR1 MDHEN, CDR2 SYDVKM. The CDR3 region has the DNA TGTGCCAGCAGTGCGGGCTACAGGGGGCTTAACTATGGCTACACCTTC. Translation gives CASSAGYRGLNYGYTF.

The genes are TRBV25-1 and TRBJ2-3, with D uncertain. The V and J ends lost 0 bases and 2 bases respectively, with 9 bases between them. Germline CDR1 MGHDK, CDR2 SYGVNS. The CDR3 runs 15 residues. The CDR3 region has the DNA TGTGCCAGCAGTGAATATCTGGCACCCACAGATACGCAGTATTTT. Translation: CASSEYLAPTDTQYF.

This clone has a single count. Written as DNA, the CDR3 is TGTGCCAGCAGTCGCGGGACAGGGAGGAGGGAGCAGTACTTC. It is translated as CASSRGTGRREQYF. The gene calls are TRBV2 and TRBJ2-7, with TRBD1 matching 9 bases. The germline CDR1 and CDR2 sequences are SNHLY and FYNNEI. V trimming: 5 bases; J trimming: 7 bases; junction bases outside the gene matches: 9. The CDR3 sequence is 14 residues long.

This sequence joins TRBV5-1 and TRBJ2-1, with D unclear. Germline CDR1 is SGHRS and CDR2 is YFSETQ. This CDR3 region has 14 residues. V shed 2 bases and J shed 6 bases, with 12 bases lying between them. This chain's CDR3 is CASSFGALPNEQFF. For the CDR3, the DNA is TGCGCCAGCAGCTTTGGAGCCTTACCCAATGAGCAGTTCTTC.

The rearrangement links TRBV29-1 to TRBJ1-1; tentatively, D is TRBD1 (5 bases). The germline gives CDR1 SQVTM, CDR2 ANQGSEA. The CDR3 is made up of 13 amino acids. V was shortened by 4 bases and J by 5 bases, with 14 bases between the two germline ends. The CDR3, as DNA: TGCAGCGTTGGTGGACAACAAGCGACTGAAGCTTTCTTT. Residues: CSVGGQQATEAFF.

This chain joins TRBV5-1 and TRBJ1-1, with TRBD1 identical over 12 bases. Germline assignment: CDR1 SGHRS and CDR2 YFSETQ. The CDR3 contains 17 residues. J was trimmed by 10 bases and V by 4 bases; bases with no gene match: 17. CDR3: CASSPPLAGTGGKSAFF. Written as DNA, the CDR3 is TGCGCCAGCAGCCCACCATTGGCCGGGACAGGGGGCAAGTCAGCTTTCTTT.

This clone was counted a few times. J is TRBJ2-7 and V is TRBV4-2, with D unclear. V lost 2 bases and J 1 base, leaving 12 bases between the germline ends. Per germline, CDR1 LGHNA and CDR2 YNFKEQ. This CDR3 spans 15 amino acids. The CDR3 coding sequence is TGTGCCAGCAGCCAATCGACTTCGGATTCCTACGAGCAGTACTTC. Protein sequence: CASSQSTSDSYEQYF.

This clone is a singleton in its sample. This chain connects TRBV10-1 to TRBJ2-1; D is ambiguous. CDR1 and CDR2 (germline): WNHNN, SYGVQD (reference sequence). With 3 bases removed from V and 2 bases from J, the gap between germline ends came to 11 bases. CDR3 length: 15 residues. Here the CDR3 reads CASSDVRIPYNEQFF. The CDR3 nucleotides read TGCGCCAGCAGTGATGTGAGGATACCCTACAATGAGCAGTTCTTC.

As DNA, the CDR3 is TGTGCCAGCAGCCAACTTAGCGGGGCCTACGAGCAGTACTTC. Its translation: CASSQLSGAYEQYF. The genes are TRBV4-2 and TRBJ2-7, with TRBD2 matching 8 bases. The CDR3 is 14 amino acids. V shed 2 bases and J 2 bases; nucleotides not matched to a gene: 2. Germline CDR1 LGHNA, CDR2 YNFKEQ.

V is TRBV15 and J is TRBJ2-7, with a possible D match to TRBD1 (6 bases). Germline CDR1 LNHNV, CDR2 YYDKDF (reference sequence). Trimming shortened V by 4 bases and J by 1 base, and 23 bases separated the two germline ends. The CDR3 is 18 amino acids. CDR3 coding DNA: TGTGCCACCAGCATCGCCCCACTTTTCGGGACAATATCCTACGAGCAGTACTTC. Encoded protein: CATSIAPLFGTISYEQYF.

The V gene is TRBV12-5, the J gene TRBJ2-2, with TRBD1 matching over 8 bases. Germline CDR1 LGHNT, CDR2 FRNRAP. The CDR3 spans 16 residues. Losses at the gene ends were 2 bases for V and 5 bases for J; bases not matched to a gene: 7. Here the CDR3 reads CASGLSTGGRTGELFF. In DNA form, the CDR3 reads TGTGCTAGTGGTTTGTCAACAGGGGGTCGGACCGGGGAGCTGTTTTTT.

The CDR3 coding sequence is TGTGCCCGGACAGGGGGAGACACTGAAGCTTTCTTT. Protein: CARTGGDTEAFF. The chain couples TRBV30 to TRBJ1-1, with TRBD1 identical over 10 bases. CDR3 length: 12 amino acids. J was trimmed by 3 bases and V by 8 bases; bases with no gene match: 3. Per the germline V gene, CDR1 is GTSNPN and CDR2 is SVGIG (reference sequence).